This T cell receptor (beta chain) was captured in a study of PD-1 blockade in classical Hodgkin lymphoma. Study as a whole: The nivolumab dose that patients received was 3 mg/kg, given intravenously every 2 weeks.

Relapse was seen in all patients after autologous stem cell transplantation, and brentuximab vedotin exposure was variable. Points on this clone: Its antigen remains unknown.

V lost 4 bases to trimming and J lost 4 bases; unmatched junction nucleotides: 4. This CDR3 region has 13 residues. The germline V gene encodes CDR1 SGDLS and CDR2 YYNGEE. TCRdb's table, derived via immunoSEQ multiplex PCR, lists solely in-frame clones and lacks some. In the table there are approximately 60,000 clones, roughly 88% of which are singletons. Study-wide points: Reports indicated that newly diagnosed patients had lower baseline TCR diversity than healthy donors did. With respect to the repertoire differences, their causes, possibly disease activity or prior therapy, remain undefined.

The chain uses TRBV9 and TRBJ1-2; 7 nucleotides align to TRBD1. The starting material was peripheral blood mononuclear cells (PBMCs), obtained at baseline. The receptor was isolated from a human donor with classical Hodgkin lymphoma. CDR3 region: CASSLRTGYGYTF. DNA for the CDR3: TGTGCCAGCAGCTTACGGACAGGCTATGGCTACACCTTC.